This TCR beta chain was identified in a study of blood T cells in healthy people across ages. Study-level results: Lack of knowledge of donor CMV status possibly confounded expanded clonotype changes.

Comments on this clonotype: Its antigen is unidentified.

PCR was performed a second time for roughly 6 to 12 cycles using a sample-barcoded 5' primer and a J-beta primer mix. TCRdb called the 5' RACE reads again in MiXCR, with one record for every CDR3 protein. The table lists about 1.7 million distinct CDR3 sequences, 28% of them singletons. CDR1 and CDR2 from the germline V gene are DFQATT and SNEGSKA (reference sequence). Trimming removed 0 bases from V and 2 bases from J, with 14 bases in between. This CDR3 comprises 15 residues. The TCR sequence derives from a woman younger than 45 in good health. The genes are TRBV20-1 and TRBJ2-7; no definite D call. The sample consisted of blood. The CDR3 here is CSARDRATSTYEQYF. CDR3 sequence (DNA): TGCAGTGCTAGAGACCGGGCTACCTCAACCTACGAGCAGTACTTC.